This entry describes one T cell receptor beta chain. Its matching antigen is unknown. No patient escaped relapse after autologous stem cell transplantation, and brentuximab vedotin exposure varied. The data stem from a study of PD-1 blockade in classical Hodgkin lymphoma. Study-wide points: Newly diagnosed patients reportedly had lower baseline TCR diversity than healthy donors.

Method: immunoSEQ multiplex PCR; TCRdb's copy keeps in-frame clones and lacks some. The data show about 98,000 clones, with roughly 90% seen just once and roughly 2.8% held by the top ten. The sample in question was peripheral blood mononuclear cells (PBMCs), obtained at baseline. This TCR came from a human donor with classical Hodgkin lymphoma.

The DNA of the CDR3 is TGCGCCAGCAGCTCCCCGGGACAGGGGGCTTATCGGGAGACCCAGTACTTC. It codes for CASSSPGQGAYRETQYF. The genes are TRBV5-1 and TRBJ2-5; TRBD1 agrees at 12 bases. There are 17 residues in the CDR3. The ends lost 3 bases at V and 5 bases at J; junction bases unmatched: 11. Looked up from germline, CDR1 is SGHRS and CDR2 is YFSETQ.